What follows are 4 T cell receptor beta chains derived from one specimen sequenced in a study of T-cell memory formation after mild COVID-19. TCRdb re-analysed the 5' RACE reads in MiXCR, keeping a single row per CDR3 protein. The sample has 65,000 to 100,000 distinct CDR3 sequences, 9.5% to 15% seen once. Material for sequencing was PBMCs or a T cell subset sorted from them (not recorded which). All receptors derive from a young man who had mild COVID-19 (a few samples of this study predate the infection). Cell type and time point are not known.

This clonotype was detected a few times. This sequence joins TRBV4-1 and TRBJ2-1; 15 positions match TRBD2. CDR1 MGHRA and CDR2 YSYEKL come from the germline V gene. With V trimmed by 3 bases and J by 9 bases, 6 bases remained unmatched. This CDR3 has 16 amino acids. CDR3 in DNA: TGCGCCAGCAGCCATGGACTAGCGGGGGGGCAGAGTGAGCAGTTCTTC. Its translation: CASSHGLAGGQSEQFF.

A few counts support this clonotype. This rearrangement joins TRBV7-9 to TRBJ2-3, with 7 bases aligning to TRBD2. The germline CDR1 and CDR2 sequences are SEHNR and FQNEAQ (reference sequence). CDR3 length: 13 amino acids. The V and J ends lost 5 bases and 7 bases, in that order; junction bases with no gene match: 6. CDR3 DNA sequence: TGTGCCAGCAGCAACGGGACTACACATACGCAGTATTTT. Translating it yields CASSNGTTHTQYF.

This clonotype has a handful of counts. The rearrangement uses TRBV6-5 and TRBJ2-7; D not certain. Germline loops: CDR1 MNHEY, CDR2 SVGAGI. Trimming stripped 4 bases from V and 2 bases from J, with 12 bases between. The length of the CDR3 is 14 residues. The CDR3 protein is CASSSHGGTYEQYF. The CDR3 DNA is TGTGCCAGCAGTTCACACGGCGGTACCTACGAGCAGTACTTC.

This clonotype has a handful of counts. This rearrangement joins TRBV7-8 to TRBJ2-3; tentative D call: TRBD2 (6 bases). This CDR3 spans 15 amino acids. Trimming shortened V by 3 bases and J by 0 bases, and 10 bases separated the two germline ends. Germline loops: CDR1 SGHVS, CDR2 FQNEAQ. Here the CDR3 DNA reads TGTGCCAGCAGCTTGGGACTCACTAGCACAGATACGCAGTATTTT. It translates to CASSLGLTSTDTQYF.